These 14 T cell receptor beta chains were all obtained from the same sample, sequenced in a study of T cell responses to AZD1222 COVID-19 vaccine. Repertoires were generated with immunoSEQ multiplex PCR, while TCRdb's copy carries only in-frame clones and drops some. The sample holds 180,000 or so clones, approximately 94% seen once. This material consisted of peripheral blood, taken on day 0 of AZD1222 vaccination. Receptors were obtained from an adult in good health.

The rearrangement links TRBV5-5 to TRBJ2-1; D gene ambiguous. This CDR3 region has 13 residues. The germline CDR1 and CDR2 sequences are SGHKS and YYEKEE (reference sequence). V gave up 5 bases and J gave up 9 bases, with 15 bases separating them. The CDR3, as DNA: TGTGCCAGCAGTGTATCCGCGGCCATTGAGCAGTTCTTC. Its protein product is CASSVSAAIEQFF.

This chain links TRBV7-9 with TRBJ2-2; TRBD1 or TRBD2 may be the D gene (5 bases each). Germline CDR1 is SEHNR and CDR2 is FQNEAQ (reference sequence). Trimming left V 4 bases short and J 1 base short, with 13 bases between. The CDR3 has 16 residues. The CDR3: CASSSPPGRNTGELFF. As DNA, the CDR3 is TGTGCCAGCAGCTCACCTCCGGGACGGAACACCGGGGAGCTGTTTTTT.

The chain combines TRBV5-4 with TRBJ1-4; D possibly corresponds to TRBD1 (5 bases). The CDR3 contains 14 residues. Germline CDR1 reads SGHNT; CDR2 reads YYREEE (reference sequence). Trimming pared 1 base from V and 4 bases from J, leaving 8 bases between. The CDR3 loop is CASSLSQGNEKLFF. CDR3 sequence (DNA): TGTGCCAGCAGCTTGTCCCAGGGTAATGAAAAACTGTTTTTT.

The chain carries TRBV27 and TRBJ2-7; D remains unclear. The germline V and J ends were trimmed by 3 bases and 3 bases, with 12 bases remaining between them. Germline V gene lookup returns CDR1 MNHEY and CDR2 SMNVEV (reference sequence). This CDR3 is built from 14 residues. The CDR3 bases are TGTGCCAGCAGTTTTCGCGGACCGTACTACGAGCAGTACTTC. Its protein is CASSFRGPYYEQYF.

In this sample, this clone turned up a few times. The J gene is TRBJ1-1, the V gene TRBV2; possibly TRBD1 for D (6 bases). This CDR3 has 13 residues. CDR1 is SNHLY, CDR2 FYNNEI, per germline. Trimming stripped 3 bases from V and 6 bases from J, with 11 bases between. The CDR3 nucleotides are TGTGCCAGCAGTGACGGGGACATCCCTGAAGCTTTCTTT. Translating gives CASSDGDIPEAFF.

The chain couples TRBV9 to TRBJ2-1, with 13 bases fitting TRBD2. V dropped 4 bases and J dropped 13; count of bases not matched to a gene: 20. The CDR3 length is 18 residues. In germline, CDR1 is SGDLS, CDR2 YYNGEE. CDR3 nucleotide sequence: TGTGCCAGCAGCATACGGGACATTGGACTAGCGGGAGTAAGCCCCCAGTTCTTC. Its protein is CASSIRDIGLAGVSPQFF.

The CDR3, as DNA: TGTGCCAGCAGTCTGCCGGGAGGGCCTCCAGATACGCAGTATTTT. It encodes CASSLPGGPPDTQYF. The V call is TRBV27, the J call TRBJ2-3; 8 nucleotides align to TRBD2. The V and J ends lost 5 bases and 4 bases, in that order; junction bases with no gene match: 8. Germline CDR1 MNHEY, CDR2 SMNVEV (reference sequence). The CDR3 runs 15 residues.

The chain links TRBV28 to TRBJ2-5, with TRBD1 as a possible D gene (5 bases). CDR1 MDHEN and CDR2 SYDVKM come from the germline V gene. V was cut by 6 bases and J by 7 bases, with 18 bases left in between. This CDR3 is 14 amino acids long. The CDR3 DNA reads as TGTGCCAGCAGCACTACAGGAACGGGTGGGACCCAGTACTTC. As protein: CASSTTGTGGTQYF.

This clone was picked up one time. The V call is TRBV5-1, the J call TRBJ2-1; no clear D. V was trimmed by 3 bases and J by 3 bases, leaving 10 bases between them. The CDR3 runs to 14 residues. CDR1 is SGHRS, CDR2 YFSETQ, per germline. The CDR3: CASSSLNDYNEQFF. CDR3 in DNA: TGCGCCAGCAGCTCCCTGAACGACTACAATGAGCAGTTCTTC.

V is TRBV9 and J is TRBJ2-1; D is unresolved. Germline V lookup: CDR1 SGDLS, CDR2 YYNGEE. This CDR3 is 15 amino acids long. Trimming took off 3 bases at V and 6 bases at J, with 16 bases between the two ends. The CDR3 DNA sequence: TGTGCCAGCAGCGAAACCCCCGGGCGTGCCAATGAGCAGTTCTTC. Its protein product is CASSETPGRANEQFF. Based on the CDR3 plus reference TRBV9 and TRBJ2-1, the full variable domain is DSGVTQTPKHLITATGQRVTLRCSPRSGDLSVYWYQQSLDQGLQFLIQYYNGEERAKGNILERFSAQQFPDLHSELNLSSLELGDSALYFCASSETPGRANEQFFGPGTRLTVL.

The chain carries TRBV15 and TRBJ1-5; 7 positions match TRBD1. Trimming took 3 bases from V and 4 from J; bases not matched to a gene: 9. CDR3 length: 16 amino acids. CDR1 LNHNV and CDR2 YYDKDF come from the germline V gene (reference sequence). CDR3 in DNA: TGTGCCACCAGCAGTCAAGTACCACAGGGGAATCAGCCCCAGCATTTT. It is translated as CATSSQVPQGNQPQHF.

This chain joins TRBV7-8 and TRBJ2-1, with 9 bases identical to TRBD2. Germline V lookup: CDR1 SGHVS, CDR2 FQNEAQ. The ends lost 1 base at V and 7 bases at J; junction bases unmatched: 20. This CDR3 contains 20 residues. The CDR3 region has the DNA TGTGCCAGCAGCTTAGTTGGAACGTACCAGGGACTAGCCATAAGGAATGAGCAGTTCTTC. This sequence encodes CASSLVGTYQGLAIRNEQFF.

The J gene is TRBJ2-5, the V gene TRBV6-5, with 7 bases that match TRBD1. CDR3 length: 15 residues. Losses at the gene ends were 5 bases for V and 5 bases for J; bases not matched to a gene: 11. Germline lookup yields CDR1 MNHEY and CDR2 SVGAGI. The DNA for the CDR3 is TGTGCCAGCAGTCCCCGCCCGGGACAGCTGGAGACCCAGTACTTC. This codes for CASSPRPGQLETQYF.

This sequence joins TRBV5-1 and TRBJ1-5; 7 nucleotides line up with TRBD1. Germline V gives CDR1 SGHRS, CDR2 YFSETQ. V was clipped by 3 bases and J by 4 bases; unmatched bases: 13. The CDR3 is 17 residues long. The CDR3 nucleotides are TGCGCCAGCAGCTGGGACGCCCGGACAGGCCGGAATCAGCCCCAGCATTTT. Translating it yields CASSWDARTGRNQPQHF.